Presented here are 6 T cell receptor beta chains from one specimen sequenced in a study of blood T cell repertoires in COVID-19. Here immunoSEQ multiplex PCR was the method, and the copy in TCRdb shows in-frame clones only, minus some. The repertoire includes approximately 170,000 clones, approximately 86% of them detected once, and about 1.2% sits in the top ten. Sequencing was performed on peripheral blood. These receptor sequences come from a man in his sixties who had recovered from COVID-19.

The chain uses TRBV19 and TRBJ1-5; 11 bases are shared with TRBD1. The V gene end was trimmed by 5 bases and the J gene end by 2 bases; junction bases not matched to a gene: 5. The CDR3 sequence is 16 residues long. Per the germline V gene, CDR1 is LNHDA and CDR2 is SQIVND (reference sequence). The CDR3 DNA reads TGTGCCAGTAGTTTCGGGACAGGGGGGGGCAATCAGCCCCAGCATTTT. Its translation: CASSFGTGGGNQPQHF. The entire variable domain, with the rest obtained from reference TRBV19 and TRBJ1-5, is as follows: DGGITQSPKYLFRKEGQNVTLSCEQNLNHDAMYWYRQDPGQGLRLIYYSQIVNDFQKGDIAEGYSVSREKKESFPLTVTSAQKNPTAFYLCASSFGTGGGNQPQHFGDGTRLSIL.

The chain has TRBV5-8 and TRBJ2-3, with 9 bases identical to TRBD1. The CDR3 has 15 amino acids. Germline values: CDR1 SGHTS, CDR2 YDEGEE. V shed 4 bases and J 5 bases; nucleotides not matched to a gene: 8. The CDR3 bases are TGTGCCAGCAGCGGCCGGGACAGGGATATAGATACGCAGTATTTT. It translates to CASSGRDRDIDTQYF.

The V call is TRBV2, the J call TRBJ1-1; D may be TRBD1 (6 bases). This CDR3 is built from 13 residues. The V gene lost 6 bases and the J gene lost 1 base, with 9 bases spanning the gap. Germline V gives CDR1 SNHLY, CDR2 FYNNEI. CDR3 protein: CASRRGRNTEAFF. CDR3 sequence (DNA): TGTGCCAGCAGGCGGGGGCGGAACACTGAAGCTTTCTTT.

The sample holds one count of this clone. This chain connects TRBV29-1 to TRBJ2-5, with TRBD1 matching 10 bases. With 7 bases clipped from V and 4 bases from J, the junction kept 3 bases outside the gene matches. CDR1 is SQVTM and CDR2 is ANQGSEA in the germline V gene. This CDR3 has 12 residues. CDR3 sequence reads: CSADRGRETQYF. CDR3 DNA sequence: TGCAGCGCGGACAGGGGGAGAGAGACCCAGTACTTC.

The chain recombines TRBV10-3 with TRBJ1-1; D is unresolved. This CDR3 has 15 residues. V gave up 0 bases and J gave up 2 bases, with 10 bases separating them. The germline gives CDR1 ENHRY, CDR2 SYGVKD. The CDR3 region is CAISESGEGNTEAFF. In nucleotides, the CDR3 is TGTGCCATCAGTGAGTCGGGTGAGGGAAACACTGAAGCTTTCTTT.

The CDR3, as DNA: TGTGCCAGCAGTTTTTCATATAATTCACCCCTCCACTTT. It translates to CASSFSYNSPLHF. This chain joins TRBV12-3 or TRBV12-4 and TRBJ1-6; D unresolved. Trimming took off 3 bases at V and 4 bases at J, with 4 bases between the two ends. The CDR3 loop spans 13 amino acids.